Presented here are 19 T cell receptor beta chains from one specimen sequenced in a study of identifying expanded T cells in peripheral blood. The data were produced by immunoSEQ multiplex PCR, yet TCRdb's version contains in-frame clones alone and is incomplete. The sample comprises about 81,000 clones, 80% to 85% of which are singletons, and 15% to 20% rests with the top ten. Material for sequencing was blood. These receptors were taken from a person between 18 and 69 years old in good health.

The J gene is TRBJ2-5, the V gene TRBV28; D not certain. The CDR3 runs to 14 residues. V was pared by 8 bases and J by 3 bases, with 16 bases between. Germline V lookup: CDR1 MDHEN, CDR2 SYDVKM. The CDR3 nucleotides are TGTGCCAGCGCTGTCGGAGTAGGGAAAGAGACCCAGTACTTC. It encodes CASAVGVGKETQYF.

The V and J genes are TRBV19 and TRBJ1-4; D is unresolved. From germline, CDR1 is LNHDA and CDR2 SQIVND (reference sequence). The V gene lost 1 base and the J gene lost 7 bases, with 13 bases spanning the gap. CDR3 length equals 15 residues. CDR3 in amino acids: CASSIGQLSGEKLFF. In DNA, the CDR3 is TGTGCCAGTAGTATAGGGCAGCTCTCTGGTGAAAAACTGTTTTTT.

The chain links TRBV28 to TRBJ1-5; perhaps TRBD1 as D (5 bases). V was clipped by 6 bases and J by 7 bases, with 19 bases between them. Per the germline V gene, CDR1 is MDHEN and CDR2 is SYDVKM. The CDR3 has 15 amino acids. The CDR3 nucleotides are TGTGCCAGCAGCTTTCCGCAGGGACGTACGCAGCCCCAGCATTTT. Translated: CASSFPQGRTQPQHF.

J is TRBJ1-1 and V is TRBV28, with 8 bases that match TRBD1. J lost 4 bases, V lost 5 bases, and 0 bases had no gene match. Germline V gives CDR1 MDHEN, CDR2 SYDVKM. The CDR3 covers 12 residues. For the CDR3, the DNA is TGTGCCAGCAGTACAGGGGGCACTGAAGCTTTCTTT. Its translation: CASSTGGTEAFF.

The chain carries TRBV7-3 and TRBJ2-3; 9 nucleotides agree with TRBD1. The length of the CDR3 is 13 residues. Germline V lookup: CDR1 SGHTA, CDR2 FQGTGA. Trimming took 4 bases from V and 9 from J; bases not matched to a gene: 5. The DNA of the CDR3 is TGTGCCAGCAGCTCGGACAGGGGTTTAACGCAGTATTTT. Its protein product is CASSSDRGLTQYF.

Within the sample, this clone is medium-sized. This chain joins TRBV20-1 and TRBJ1-1, with TRBD1 as a possible D gene (5 bases). The CDR3 is 11 residues long. The germline CDR1 and CDR2 sequences are DFQATT and SNEGSKA (reference sequence). V lost 1 base, J lost 13 bases, and 13 bases lay in between. The CDR3 here is CSARVGRGVFF. The CDR3 bases are TGCAGTGCTAGAGTTGGGCGGGGGGTTTTCTTT.

This clone was found once. Because the CDR3's place on the DNA is in doubt, the DNA is left out and the CDR3 is given as listed by TCRdb. The J gene is TRBJ1-2, the V gene TRBV28. Counting both end residues, the CDR3 totals 15 amino acids. Looked up from germline, CDR1 is MDHEN and CDR2 is SYDVKM. The chain's CDR3 is CASSSSDIRRYGYTF.

V gene TRBV4-1 combines with J gene TRBJ1-4; D might be TRBD1 (5 bases). V shed 1 base and J shed 8 bases, with 11 bases lying between them. The CDR3 contains 14 residues. Germline V gives CDR1 MGHRA, CDR2 YSYEKL. The CDR3 nucleotides read TGCGCCAGCAGCCAAGCGCCGGGGCGAGAAAAACTGTTTTTT. It yields the protein CASSQAPGREKLFF.

The rearrangement joins TRBV6-6 to TRBJ2-6, with a possible D match to TRBD1 (6 bases). This CDR3 spans 15 amino acids. Germline loops: CDR1 MNHNY, CDR2 SVGAGI (reference sequence). With 5 bases removed from V and 2 bases from J, the gap between germline ends came to 10 bases. CDR3 bases: TGTGCCAGCAGTGTTCAGGGGACTGGGGCCAACGTCCTGACTTTC. The encoded protein is CASSVQGTGANVLTF.

J is TRBJ2-1 and V is TRBV5-1; the D gene is possibly TRBD1 (5 bases). Germline V gene sequence: CDR1 SGHRS, CDR2 YFSETQ. Trimming left V 3 bases short and J 7 bases short, with 14 bases between. The CDR3 extends over 14 amino acids. CDR3 residues: CASSSFNRQNEQFF. As DNA, the CDR3 is TGCGCCAGCAGCTCCTTTAATAGACAGAATGAGCAGTTCTTC.

This chain uses TRBV11-3 with TRBJ2-1; 10 bases align to TRBD2. CDR3 length: 16 amino acids. The germline gives CDR1 SGHNT, CDR2 YENEEA. V was clipped by 0 bases and J by 2 bases; unmatched bases: 1. CDR3 loop: CASSLEAGGPYNEQFF. As DNA, the CDR3 is TGTGCCAGCAGCTTAGAAGCGGGAGGGCCCTACAATGAGCAGTTCTTC.

The chain is built from TRBV5-1 and TRBJ2-6, with TRBD1 matching over 7 bases. From germline, CDR1 is SGHRS and CDR2 YFSETQ. V lost 2 bases, J lost 2 bases, and 7 bases stayed unmatched. CDR3 length equals 17 residues. CDR3 residues: CASSFETGDTGANVLTF. CDR3 nucleotide sequence: TGCGCCAGCAGCTTTGAAACAGGGGACACTGGGGCCAACGTCCTGACTTTC.

A few counts support this clone. The V gene is TRBV28, the J gene TRBJ1-5; 9 bases are a match to TRBD1. Germline V gene lookup returns CDR1 MDHEN and CDR2 SYDVKM. The CDR3 is 15 residues long. V gave up 5 bases and J gave up 2 bases; unmatched junction bases: 4. This CDR3 is CASSGQGFGNQPQHF. In DNA, the CDR3 is TGTGCCAGCAGTGGACAGGGGTTTGGCAATCAGCCCCAGCATTTT.

V is TRBV5-1 and J is TRBJ2-3, with D perhaps TRBD1 (6 bases). The V end lost 3 bases, the J end lost 8 bases, and 13 bases lay between the germline ends. The length of the CDR3 is 13 residues. Germline V gene sequence: CDR1 SGHRS, CDR2 YFSETQ. DNA for the CDR3: TGCGCCAGCAGCTCTACAGGGCATGGTACGCAGTATTTT. As protein: CASSSTGHGTQYF.

This clone was found a few times. The chain combines TRBV4-2 with TRBJ1-1; a possible D gene is TRBD1 (5 bases). The CDR3 is made up of 14 amino acids. V gave up 0 bases and J gave up 8 bases, with 13 bases separating them. The germline V gene encodes CDR1 LGHNA and CDR2 YNFKEQ. This CDR3 reads CASSQDGAVVEAFF. In DNA, the CDR3 is TGTGCCAGCAGCCAAGATGGGGCAGTCGTGGAAGCTTTCTTT.

V and J are TRBV5-1 and TRBJ2-6, with 8 positions matching TRBD2. J was trimmed by 2 bases and V by 5 bases; bases with no gene match: 6. The CDR3 has 16 residues. Germline V gene data show CDR1 as SGHRS and CDR2 as YFSETQ. CDR3 in amino acids: CASSSGTSTGANVLTF. CDR3 DNA: TGCGCCAGCAGTTCCGGGACTAGTACTGGGGCCAACGTCCTGACTTTC. The full variable domain, with the rest looked up from reference TRBV5-1 and TRBJ2-6, is KAGVTQTPRYLIKTRGQQVTLSCSPISGHRSVSWYQQTPGQGLQFLFEYFSETQRNKGNFPGRFSGRQFSNSRSEMNVSTLELGDSALYLCASSSGTSTGANVLTFGAGSRLTVL.

This chain uses TRBV7-2 with TRBJ1-2; 7 bases are shared with TRBD1. V shed 3 bases, J shed 7 bases, and the junction held 8 bases outside the gene matches. The CDR3 consists of 14 residues. Germline-derived CDR1 and CDR2 are SGHTA and FQGNSA. The CDR3 loop is CASSFRQGVSGYTF. As DNA, the CDR3 is TGTGCCAGCAGCTTTCGACAGGGTGTCTCTGGCTACACCTTC.

The genes are TRBV4-3 and TRBJ2-1; 11 bases agree with TRBD2. Germline values: CDR1 LGHNA, CDR2 YSLEER. CDR3 length: 16 amino acids. V was pared by 4 bases and J by 4 bases, with 6 bases of the junction left unmatched. This CDR3 reads CASSPSRTSGYNEQFF. The DNA of the CDR3 is TGCGCCAGCAGCCCATCCAGGACTAGCGGGTACAATGAGCAGTTCTTC.

This chain connects TRBV19 to TRBJ2-3, with a tentative D call TRBD1 (6 bases). CDR3 size: 14 residues. With 5 bases removed from V and 4 bases from J, the gap between germline ends came to 13 bases. The V gene's germline CDR1 is LNHDA and CDR2 SQIVND (reference sequence). CDR3 residues: CASSRSGVADTQYF. The DNA of the CDR3 is TGTGCCAGTAGTCGGTCAGGGGTTGCAGATACGCAGTATTTT.